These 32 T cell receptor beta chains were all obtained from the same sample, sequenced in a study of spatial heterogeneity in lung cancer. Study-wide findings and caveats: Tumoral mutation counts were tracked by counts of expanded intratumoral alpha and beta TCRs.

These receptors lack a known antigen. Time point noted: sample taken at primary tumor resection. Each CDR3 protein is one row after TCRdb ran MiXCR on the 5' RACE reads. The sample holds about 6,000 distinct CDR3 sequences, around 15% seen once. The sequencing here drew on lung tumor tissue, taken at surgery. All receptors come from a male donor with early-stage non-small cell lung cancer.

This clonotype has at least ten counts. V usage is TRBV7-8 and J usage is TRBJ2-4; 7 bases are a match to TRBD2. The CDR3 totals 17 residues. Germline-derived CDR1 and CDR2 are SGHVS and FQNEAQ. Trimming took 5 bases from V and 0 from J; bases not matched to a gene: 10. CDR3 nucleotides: TGTGCCAGCAGCGTAACAACCTTAGCGGGAGCCAAAAACATTCAGTACTTC. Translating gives CASSVTTLAGAKNIQYF.

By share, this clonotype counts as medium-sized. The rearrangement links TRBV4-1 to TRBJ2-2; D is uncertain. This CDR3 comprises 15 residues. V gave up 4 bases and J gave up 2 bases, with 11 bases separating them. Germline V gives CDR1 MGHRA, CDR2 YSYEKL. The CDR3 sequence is CASSLGRGNTGELFF. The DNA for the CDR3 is TGCGCCAGCAGCCTCGGCCGCGGAAACACCGGGGAGCTGTTTTTT.

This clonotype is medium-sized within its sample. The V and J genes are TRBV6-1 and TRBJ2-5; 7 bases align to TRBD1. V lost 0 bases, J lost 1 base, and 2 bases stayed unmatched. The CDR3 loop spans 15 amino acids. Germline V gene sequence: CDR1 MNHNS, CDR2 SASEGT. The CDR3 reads CASSEAGTAQETQYF. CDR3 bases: TGTGCCAGCAGTGAAGCGGGGACAGCCCAAGAGACCCAGTACTTC.

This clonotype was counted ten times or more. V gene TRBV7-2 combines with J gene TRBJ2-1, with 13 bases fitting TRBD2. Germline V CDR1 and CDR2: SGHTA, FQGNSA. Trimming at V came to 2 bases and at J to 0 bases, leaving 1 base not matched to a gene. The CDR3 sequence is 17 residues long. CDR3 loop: CASSLTSGRGSYNEQFF. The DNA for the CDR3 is TGTGCCAGCAGCTTAACTAGCGGGAGGGGCTCCTACAATGAGCAGTTCTTC.

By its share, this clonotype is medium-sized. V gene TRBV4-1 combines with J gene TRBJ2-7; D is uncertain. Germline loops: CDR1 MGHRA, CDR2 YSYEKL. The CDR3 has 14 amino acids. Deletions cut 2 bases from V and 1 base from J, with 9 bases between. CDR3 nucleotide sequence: TGCGCCAGCAGCCAACTTTCGAAGTCCTACGAGCAGTACTTC. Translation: CASSQLSKSYEQYF.

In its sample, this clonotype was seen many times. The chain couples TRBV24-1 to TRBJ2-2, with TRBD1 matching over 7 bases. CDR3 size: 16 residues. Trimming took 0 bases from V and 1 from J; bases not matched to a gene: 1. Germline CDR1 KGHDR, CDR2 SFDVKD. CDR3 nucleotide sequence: TGTGCCACCAGTGATTTGAGGGACAGGAACACCGGGGAGCTGTTTTTT. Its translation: CATSDLRDRNTGELFF.

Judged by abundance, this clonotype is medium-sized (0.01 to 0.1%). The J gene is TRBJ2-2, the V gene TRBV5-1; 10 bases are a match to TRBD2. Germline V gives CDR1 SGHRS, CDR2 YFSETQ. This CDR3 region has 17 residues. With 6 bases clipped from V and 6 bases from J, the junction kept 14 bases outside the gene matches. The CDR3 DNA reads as TGCGCCAGCACCCAGGGGGCTAGCGGGAGCGGTGCCGGGGAGCTGTTTTTT. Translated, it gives CASTQGASGSGAGELFF.

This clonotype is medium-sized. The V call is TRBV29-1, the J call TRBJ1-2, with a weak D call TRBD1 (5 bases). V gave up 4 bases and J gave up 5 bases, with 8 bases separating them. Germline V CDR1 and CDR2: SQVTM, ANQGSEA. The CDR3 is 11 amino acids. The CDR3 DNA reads TGCAGCGTTGCGGACATTTATGGCTACACCTTC. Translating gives CSVADIYGYTF.

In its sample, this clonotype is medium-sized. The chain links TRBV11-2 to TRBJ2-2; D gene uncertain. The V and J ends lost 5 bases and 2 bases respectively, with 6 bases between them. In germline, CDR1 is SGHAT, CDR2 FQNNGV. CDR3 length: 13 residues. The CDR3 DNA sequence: TGTGCCAGCAGCAATCATAACACCGGGGAGCTGTTTTTT. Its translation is CASSNHNTGELFF.

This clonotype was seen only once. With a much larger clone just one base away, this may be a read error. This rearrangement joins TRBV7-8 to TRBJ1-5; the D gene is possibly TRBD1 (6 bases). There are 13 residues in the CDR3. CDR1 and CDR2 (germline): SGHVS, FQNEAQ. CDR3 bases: TGTGCCAGCAACTCGGGGGGCAATCGGCCCCAGCATTTT. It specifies CASNSGGNRPQHF.

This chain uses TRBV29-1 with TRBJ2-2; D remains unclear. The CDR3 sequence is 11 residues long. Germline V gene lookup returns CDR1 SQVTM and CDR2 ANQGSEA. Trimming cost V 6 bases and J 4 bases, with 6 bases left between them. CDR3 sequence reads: CSVVFTGELFF. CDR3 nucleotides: TGCAGCGTGGTGTTCACCGGGGAGCTGTTTTTT.

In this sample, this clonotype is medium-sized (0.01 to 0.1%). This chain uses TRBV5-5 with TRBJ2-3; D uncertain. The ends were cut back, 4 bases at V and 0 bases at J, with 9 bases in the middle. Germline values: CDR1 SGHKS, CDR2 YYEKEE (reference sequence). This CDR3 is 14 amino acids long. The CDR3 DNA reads TGTGCCAGCAGCCTTTCTACTAGCACAGATACGCAGTATTTT. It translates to CASSLSTSTDTQYF.

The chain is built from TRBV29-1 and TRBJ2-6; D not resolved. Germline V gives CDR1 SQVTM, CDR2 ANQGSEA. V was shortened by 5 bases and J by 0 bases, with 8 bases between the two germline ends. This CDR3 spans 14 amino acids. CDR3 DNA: TGCAGCGTTTCGGACGGCTCTGGGGCCAACGTCCTGACTTTC. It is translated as CSVSDGSGANVLTF.

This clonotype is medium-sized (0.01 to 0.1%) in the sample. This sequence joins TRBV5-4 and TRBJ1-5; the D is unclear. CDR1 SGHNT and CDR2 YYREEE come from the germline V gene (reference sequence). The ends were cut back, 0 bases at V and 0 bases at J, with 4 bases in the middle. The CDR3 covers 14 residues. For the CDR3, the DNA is TGTGCCAGCAGCTTGGGGAATAGCAATCAGCCCCAGCATTTT. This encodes CASSLGNSNQPQHF.

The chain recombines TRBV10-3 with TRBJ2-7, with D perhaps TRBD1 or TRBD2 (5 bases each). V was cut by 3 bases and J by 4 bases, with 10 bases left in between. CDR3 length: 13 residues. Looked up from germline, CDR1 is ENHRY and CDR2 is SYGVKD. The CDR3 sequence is CAISDMGTYEQYF. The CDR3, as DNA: TGTGCCATCAGTGATATGGGGACGTACGAGCAGTACTTC.

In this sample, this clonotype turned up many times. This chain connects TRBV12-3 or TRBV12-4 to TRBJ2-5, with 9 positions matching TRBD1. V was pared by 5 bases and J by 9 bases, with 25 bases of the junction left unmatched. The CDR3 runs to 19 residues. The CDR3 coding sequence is TGTGCCAGCAGTGCGGGGGCGGCGCGGGGACAGGGCCCCCTCGCGGCCCAGTACTTC. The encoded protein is CASSAGAARGQGPLAAQYF.

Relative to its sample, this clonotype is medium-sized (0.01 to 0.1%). In DNA, the CDR3 is TGTGCCAGCAGTTCGACGGACAGGGGTGCTTACAATGAGCAGTTCTTC. Amino acid sequence: CASSSTDRGAYNEQFF. The chain recombines TRBV6-2 or TRBV6-3 with TRBJ2-1; TRBD1 aligns across 9 bases. The CDR3 has 16 amino acids. V lost 4 bases and J lost 4; bases outside the gene matches: 8. Germline V lookup: CDR1 MNHEY, CDR2 SVGEGT.

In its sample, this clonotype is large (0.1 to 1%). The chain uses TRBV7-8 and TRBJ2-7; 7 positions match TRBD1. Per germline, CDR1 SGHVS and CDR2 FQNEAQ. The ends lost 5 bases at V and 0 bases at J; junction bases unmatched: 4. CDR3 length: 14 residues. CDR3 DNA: TGTGCCAGCAGCCCCCGGGACAGCTCCTACGAGCAGTACTTC. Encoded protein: CASSPRDSSYEQYF.

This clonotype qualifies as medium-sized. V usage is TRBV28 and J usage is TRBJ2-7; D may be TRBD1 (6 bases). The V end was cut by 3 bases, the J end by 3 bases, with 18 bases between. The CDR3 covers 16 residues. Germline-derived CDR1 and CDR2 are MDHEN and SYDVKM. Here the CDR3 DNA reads TGTGCCAGCAGTTTCCCCCTCGGACAGAGGAACTACGAGCAGTACTTC. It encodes CASSFPLGQRNYEQYF.

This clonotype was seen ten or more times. The CDR3 is CASSLVGGRARGEQFF. The CDR3 DNA sequence: TGTGCCAGCAGCTTAGTAGGCGGGAGGGCCCGGGGTGAGCAGTTCTTC. V usage is TRBV7-8 and J usage is TRBJ2-1; 9 bases map to TRBD2. Germline V CDR1 and CDR2: SGHVS, FQNEAQ. The CDR3 is 16 residues long. J lost 9 bases, V lost 1 base, and 10 bases had no gene match.

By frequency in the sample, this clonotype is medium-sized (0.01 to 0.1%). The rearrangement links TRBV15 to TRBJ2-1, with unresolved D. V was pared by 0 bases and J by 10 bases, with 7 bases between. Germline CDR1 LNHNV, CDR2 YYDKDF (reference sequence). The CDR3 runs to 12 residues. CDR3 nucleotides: TGTGCCACCAGCAGAGATATTGTAGAGCAGTTCTTC. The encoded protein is CATSRDIVEQFF.

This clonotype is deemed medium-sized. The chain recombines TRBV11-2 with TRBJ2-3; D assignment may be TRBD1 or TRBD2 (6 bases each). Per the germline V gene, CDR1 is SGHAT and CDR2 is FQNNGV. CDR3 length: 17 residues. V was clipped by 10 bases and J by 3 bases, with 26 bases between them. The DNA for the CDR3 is TGTGCCACCCGACCCGGGGGCTGGCAGGACCGGACAGATACGCAGTATTTT. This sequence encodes CATRPGGWQDRTDTQYF.

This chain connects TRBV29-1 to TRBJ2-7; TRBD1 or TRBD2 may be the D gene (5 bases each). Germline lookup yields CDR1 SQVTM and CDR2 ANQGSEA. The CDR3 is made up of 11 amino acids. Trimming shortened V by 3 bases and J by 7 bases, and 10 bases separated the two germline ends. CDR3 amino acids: CSVDGTAEQYF. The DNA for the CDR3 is TGCAGCGTTGACGGGACGGCAGAGCAGTACTTC.

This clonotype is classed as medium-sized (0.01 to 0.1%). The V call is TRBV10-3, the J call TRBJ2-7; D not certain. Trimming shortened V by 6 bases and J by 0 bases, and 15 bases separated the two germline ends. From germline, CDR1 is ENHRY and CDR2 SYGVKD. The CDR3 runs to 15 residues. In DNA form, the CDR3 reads TGTGCCATCAGACCAGGACCCTCAGGCTCCTACGAGCAGTACTTC. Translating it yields CAIRPGPSGSYEQYF.

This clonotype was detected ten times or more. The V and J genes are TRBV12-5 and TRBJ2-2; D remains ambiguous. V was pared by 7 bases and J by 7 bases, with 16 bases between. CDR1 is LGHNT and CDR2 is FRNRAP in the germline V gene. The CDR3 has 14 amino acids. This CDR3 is CASEDPPKSGELFF. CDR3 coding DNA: TGTGCTAGTGAGGACCCCCCGAAGAGCGGGGAGCTGTTTTTT.

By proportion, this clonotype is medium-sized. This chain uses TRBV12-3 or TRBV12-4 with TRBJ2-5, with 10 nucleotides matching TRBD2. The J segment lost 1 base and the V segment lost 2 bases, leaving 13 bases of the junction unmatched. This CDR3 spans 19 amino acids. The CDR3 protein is CASSLQGPSGRLCQETQYF. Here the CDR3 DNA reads TGTGCCAGCAGTTTACAGGGTCCTAGCGGGAGACTATGCCAAGAGACCCAGTACTTC.

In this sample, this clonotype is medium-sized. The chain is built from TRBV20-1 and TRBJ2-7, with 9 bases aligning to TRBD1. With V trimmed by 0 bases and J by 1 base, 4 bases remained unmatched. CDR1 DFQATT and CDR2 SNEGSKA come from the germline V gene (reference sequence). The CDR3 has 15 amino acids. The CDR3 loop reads CSARDRQGGSYEQYF. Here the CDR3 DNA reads TGCAGTGCTAGAGATCGACAGGGGGGATCCTACGAGCAGTACTTC.

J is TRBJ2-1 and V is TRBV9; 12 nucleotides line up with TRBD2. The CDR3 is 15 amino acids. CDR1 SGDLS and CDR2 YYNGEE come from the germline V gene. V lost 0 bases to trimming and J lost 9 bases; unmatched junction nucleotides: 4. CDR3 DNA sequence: TGTGCCAGCAGCGTAGGGCTAGCGGGGGGGCGTGAGCAGTTCTTC. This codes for CASSVGLAGGREQFF.

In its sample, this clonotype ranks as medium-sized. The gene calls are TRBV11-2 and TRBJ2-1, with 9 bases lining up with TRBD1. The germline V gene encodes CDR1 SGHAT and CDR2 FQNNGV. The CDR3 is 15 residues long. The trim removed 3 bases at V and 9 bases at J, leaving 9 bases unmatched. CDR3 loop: CASSLSGQGGGEQFF. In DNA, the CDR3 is TGTGCCAGCAGCTTGTCGGGACAGGGAGGGGGTGAGCAGTTCTTC.

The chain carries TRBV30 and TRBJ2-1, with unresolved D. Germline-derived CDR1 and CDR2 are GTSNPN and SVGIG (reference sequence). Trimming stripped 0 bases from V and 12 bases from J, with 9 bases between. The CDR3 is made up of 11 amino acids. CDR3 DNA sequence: TGTGCCTGGAGTGTAAACCAGCGGCAGTTCTTC. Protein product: CAWSVNQRQFF.

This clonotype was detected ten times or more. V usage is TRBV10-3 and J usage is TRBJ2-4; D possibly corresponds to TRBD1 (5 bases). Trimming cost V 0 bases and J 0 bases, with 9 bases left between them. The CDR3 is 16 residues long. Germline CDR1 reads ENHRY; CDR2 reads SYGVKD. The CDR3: CAISESRQTAKNIQYF. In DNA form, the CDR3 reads TGTGCCATCAGTGAGTCGCGACAGACAGCCAAAAACATTCAGTACTTC.

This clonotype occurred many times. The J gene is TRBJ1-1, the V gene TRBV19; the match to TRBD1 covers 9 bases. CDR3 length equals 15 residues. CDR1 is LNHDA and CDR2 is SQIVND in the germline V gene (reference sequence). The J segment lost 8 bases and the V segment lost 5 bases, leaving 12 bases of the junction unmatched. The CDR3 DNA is TGTGCCAGTAGTTTCTTGCCCGGGACAGGGAAAGAAGCTTTCTTT. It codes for CASSFLPGTGKEAFF.